One sample yielded the 28 T cell receptor beta chains listed below, sequenced in a study of blood T cells in healthy people across ages. The use of a sample-barcoded 5' primer and a J-beta primer mix characterized a second PCR of about 6 to 11 cycles. A single record per CDR3 protein comes from TCRdb applying MiXCR to the 5' RACE reads. The data hold about a million distinct CDR3 sequences, with about 51% observed a single time. Sequenced input: blood. The receptors come from a woman in her sixties or seventies in good health.

This clonotype was seen just once. The junction does not match germline at one end; this may be a read error. J is TRBJ2-3 and V is TRBV4-1, with TRBD1 matching over 8 bases. The CDR3 totals 14 residues. Germline V gene sequence: CDR1 MGHRA, CDR2 YSYEKL. The CDR3 nucleotides are TGCGCCAGCAGCCAAGCGGACAGGGCCGATACGCTGTATTTT. Its protein product is CASSQADRADTLYF.

This chain links TRBV20-1 with TRBJ2-5; a possible D gene is TRBD2 (7 bases). CDR1 and CDR2 from the germline V gene are DFQATT and SNEGSKA (reference sequence). The CDR3 consists of 13 residues. CDR3 bases: TGCGCCGTTCGCCAAGGGGGAGGGAGAGAGCAGTACTTC. Protein product: CAVRQGGGREQYF.

J is TRBJ2-7 and V is TRBV12-3 or TRBV12-4, with D maybe TRBD2 (6 bases). Between the trimmed V and J ends, which lost 3 bases and 3 bases, there was a span of 12 bases. The CDR3 spans 14 residues. The CDR3 region has the DNA TGTGCCAGCAGTTTGCCTAGCGCCCTCTACGAGCAGTACTTC. It specifies CASSLPSALYEQYF.

This clonotype was seen more than once but under ten times. CDR3 sequence: CASSVEGGGEQYF. In DNA form, the CDR3 reads TGTGCCAGCAGCGTAGAGGGGGGAGGCGAGCAGTACTTC. The chain has TRBV9 and TRBJ2-4; D is perhaps TRBD1 or TRBD2 (6 bases each). The DNA end lines up better with TRBJ2-7; the J call may be wrong. CDR1 is SGDLS and CDR2 is YYNGEE in the germline V gene. The CDR3 loop spans 13 amino acids.

This sequence joins TRBV4-2 and TRBJ2-7; TRBD2 agrees at 14 bases. After removal of 0 bases from V and 0 bases from J, the junction contained 4 bases not matched to a gene. The CDR3 totals 18 residues. Germline values: CDR1 LGHNA, CDR2 YNFKEQ. The CDR3 loop is CASSQEGLAGGSSYEQYF. DNA of the CDR3: TGTGCCAGCAGCCAAGAAGGACTAGCGGGAGGAAGCTCCTACGAGCAGTACTTC.

The CDR3: CASSSDRGGTDTQYF. The CDR3 nucleotides read TGTGCCAGCAGCTCGGACAGGGGTGGCACAGATACGCAGTATTTT. V usage is TRBV11-2 and J usage is TRBJ2-3, with 9 bases aligning to TRBD1. CDR3 length: 15 residues. Germline trimming cut 4 bases from V and 1 base from J; bases unmatched to any gene: 3. Germline assignment: CDR1 SGHAT and CDR2 FQNNGV.

This clonotype was seen a handful of times. The chain links TRBV20-1 to TRBJ2-1; TRBD2 agrees at 13 bases. Losses at the gene ends were 3 bases for V and 8 bases for J; bases not matched to a gene: 7. Germline CDR1 reads DFQATT; CDR2 reads SNEGSKA (reference sequence). The CDR3 loop spans 15 amino acids. The CDR3 is CSARWGLAGQYEQFF. In DNA, the CDR3 is TGCAGTGCTAGGTGGGGACTAGCGGGACAATATGAGCAGTTCTTC.

The chain carries TRBV28 and TRBJ2-7; TRBD1 agrees at 7 bases. The germline V gene encodes CDR1 MDHEN and CDR2 SYDVKM. CDR3 size: 15 residues. V dropped 2 bases and J dropped 5; count of bases not matched to a gene: 9. In DNA, the CDR3 is TGTGCCAGCAGTTTAGCAGGGACAGATGAAGACGAGCAGTACTTC. It translates to CASSLAGTDEDEQYF.

This chain joins TRBV7-2 and TRBJ2-1; no firm D call. This CDR3 spans 12 amino acids. Germline CDR1 is SGHTA and CDR2 is FQGNSA. The V end was cut by 6 bases, the J end by 15 bases, with 18 bases between. The DNA of the CDR3 is TGTGCCAGCAGTTCGACCAACTCCCCTGGGTTCTTC. It translates to CASSSTNSPGFF.

The V call is TRBV20-1, the J call TRBJ1-4; D gene ambiguous. Germline lookup yields CDR1 DFQATT and CDR2 SNEGSKA (reference sequence). V lost 2 bases, J lost 7 bases, and 11 bases lay in between. The CDR3 is 13 residues long. The CDR3: CSARYQNSEKLFF. CDR3 DNA: TGCAGTGCTAGATACCAGAACAGTGAAAAACTGTTTTTT.

The rearrangement uses TRBV20-1 and TRBJ2-5, with 10 bases matching TRBD2. Germline V CDR1 and CDR2: DFQATT, SNEGSKA (reference sequence). After removal of 1 base from V and 5 bases from J, the junction contained 22 bases not matched to a gene. CDR3 size: 20 residues. CDR3 sequence: CSARGSGAFSGRGVEETQYF. The CDR3 nucleotides are TGCAGTGCTAGAGGGTCTGGGGCGTTCAGCGGGAGGGGTGTTGAGGAGACCCAGTACTTC.

V and J are TRBV30 and TRBJ1-4, with a weak D call TRBD1 (5 bases). The V and J ends lost 1 base and 13 bases respectively, with 16 bases between them. Germline V CDR1 and CDR2: GTSNPN, SVGIG (reference sequence). The CDR3 runs 13 residues. CDR3 residues: CAWSARGDGGLFF. CDR3 nucleotides: TGTGCCTGGAGTGCCAGAGGGGACGGCGGACTGTTTTTT. Drawing the rest from reference TRBV30 and TRBJ1-4, the complete variable domain is SQTIHQWPATLVQPVGSPLSLECTVEGTSNPNLYWYRQAAGRGLQLLFYSVGIGQISSEVPQNLSASRPQDRQFILSSKKLLLSDSGFYLCAWSARGDGGLFFGSGTQLSVL.

This clonotype appeared once. This chain joins TRBV4-1 and TRBJ2-7; a weak D match, TRBD1 (5 bases). Germline values: CDR1 MGHRA, CDR2 YSYEKL. The ends were cut back, 5 bases at V and 5 bases at J, with 19 bases in the middle. The CDR3 consists of 15 residues. The DNA for the CDR3 is TGCGCCAGCAGCACGCAAACAGGTCGCCCCCACGAGCAGTACTTC. As protein: CASSTQTGRPHEQYF.

This clonotype occurred once. CDR3 sequence (DNA): TGCGCCAGCAGCCAAGGGCATGGTTTAGCGGGAGGTGGGAGGGGCTACAATGAGCAGTTCTTC. Amino acids: CASSQGHGLAGGGRGYNEQFF. The J gene is TRBJ2-1, the V gene TRBV4-1, with 10 nucleotides matching TRBD2. The CDR3 is 21 amino acids. CDR1 is MGHRA and CDR2 is YSYEKL in the germline V gene. The V and J ends lost 1 base and 3 bases, in that order; junction bases with no gene match: 18.

Remarks on this clonotype: A junction end diverges from the germline sequence, so it may reflect a read error. The chain combines TRBV29-1 with TRBJ1-2; 7 bases are a match to TRBD1. This CDR3 is built from 12 residues. The germline CDR1 and CDR2 sequences are SQVTM and ANQGSEA. The CDR3 loop reads CGVPRGAGGYTF. The DNA for the CDR3 is TGCGGCGTACCCAGGGGGGCAGGGGGCTACACCTTC.

The chain joins TRBV4-1 to TRBJ2-5; D may be TRBD1 (7 bases). This CDR3 is built from 13 residues. The V and J ends lost 3 bases and 7 bases respectively, with 12 bases between them. Germline V gene data show CDR1 as MGHRA and CDR2 as YSYEKL. The CDR3 nucleotides read TGCGCCAGCAGCCAGACAGGGACTGCGACCCAGTACTTC. This sequence encodes CASSQTGTATQYF.

This chain connects TRBV10-3 to TRBJ2-1; 10 positions match TRBD2. This CDR3 is built from 14 residues. V lost 7 bases and J lost 7; bases outside the gene matches: 7. The germline V gene has CDR1 ENHRY and CDR2 SYGVKD. This chain's CDR3 is CAITPSGGRNEQFF. The DNA for the CDR3 is TGTGCCATCACCCCTAGCGGGGGCCGGAATGAGCAGTTCTTC.

The CDR3 reads CSARARTSGSAYNEQFF. CDR3 nucleotides: TGCAGTGCTAGAGCTAGGACTAGCGGGAGCGCTTACAATGAGCAGTTCTTC. V usage is TRBV20-1 and J usage is TRBJ2-1; 13 nucleotides line up with TRBD2. This CDR3 comprises 17 residues. V was clipped by 1 base and J by 4 bases; unmatched bases: 7. Per the germline V gene, CDR1 is DFQATT and CDR2 is SNEGSKA (reference sequence).

The chain employs TRBV7-9 and TRBJ2-5; 7 nucleotides align to TRBD1. Germline V CDR1 and CDR2: SEHNR, FQNEAQ (reference sequence). The CDR3 runs 15 residues. The V segment lost 7 bases and the J segment 5 bases; nucleotides outside the gene matches: 13. CDR3: CASIPSERGRETQYF. CDR3 coding DNA: TGTGCCAGCATCCCCTCAGAGAGGGGGCGGGAGACCCAGTACTTC.

The V and J genes are TRBV18 and TRBJ2-6, with D possibly matching TRBD1 (6 bases). Between the trimmed V and J ends, which lost 6 bases and 0 bases, there was a span of 21 bases. The CDR3 is 19 amino acids. CDR1 is KGHSH, CDR2 LQKENI, per germline. CDR3 protein: CASSRAKDSTFSGANVLTF. CDR3 nucleotide sequence: TGTGCCAGCTCTCGAGCGAAGGACAGTACTTTCTCTGGGGCCAACGTCCTGACTTTC.

The chain carries TRBV10-3 and TRBJ2-1; possibly TRBD1 for D (6 bases). Trimming shortened V by 5 bases and J by 11 bases, and 22 bases separated the two germline ends. The CDR3 runs to 15 residues. Per the germline V gene, CDR1 is ENHRY and CDR2 is SYGVKD. The CDR3 region is CAISPNTTGIKQQFF. For the CDR3, the DNA is TGTGCCATCAGTCCAAATACAACAGGGATAAAGCAGCAGTTCTTC.

This clonotype was counted once. J is TRBJ1-5 and V is TRBV4-2; D perhaps matches TRBD1 (5 bases). This CDR3 is 15 amino acids long. V was shortened by 0 bases and J by 6 bases, with 12 bases between the two germline ends. Per germline, CDR1 LGHNA and CDR2 YNFKEQ. The CDR3 protein is CASSQDQAGSQPQHF. Written as DNA, the CDR3 is TGTGCCAGCAGCCAAGATCAGGCAGGGTCTCAGCCCCAGCATTTT.

This clonotype was counted a few times. The chain recombines TRBV20-1 with TRBJ2-3; the D is unclear. Germline loops: CDR1 DFQATT, CDR2 SNEGSKA (reference sequence). V lost 2 bases and J lost 2, with 5 bases in between. The CDR3 extends over 12 amino acids. The CDR3 DNA is TGCAGTGCTAGATCCAACACAGATACGCAGTATTTT. It translates to CSARSNTDTQYF.

The genes are TRBV29-1 and TRBJ2-5; no clear D gene. This CDR3 contains 12 residues. Germline CDR1 SQVTM, CDR2 ANQGSEA. V dropped 5 bases and J dropped 5 bases, with 12 bases sitting between them. CDR3 DNA sequence: TGCAGCGTTCGTCTGGGTGGGGAGACCCAGTACTTC. Amino acid sequence: CSVRLGGETQYF.

This clonotype was seen a handful of times. The V call is TRBV2, the J call TRBJ2-4; a weak D match, TRBD2 (6 bases). Germline loops: CDR1 SNHLY, CDR2 FYNNEI. The V end lost 7 bases, the J end lost 0 bases, and 16 bases lay between the germline ends. This CDR3 contains 16 residues. The CDR3 nucleotides read TGTGCCAGCAAGGTGGGGATGGGACTAGCCAAAAACATTCAGTACTTC. It encodes CASKVGMGLAKNIQYF. Filled out from reference TRBV2 and TRBJ2-4, the complete variable domain reads EPEVTQTPSHQVTQMGQEVILRCVPISNHLYFYWYRQILGQKVEFLVSFYNNEISEKSEIFDDQFSVERPDGSNFTLKIRSTKLEDSAMYFCASKVGMGLAKNIQYFGAGTRLSVL.

This chain links TRBV2 with TRBJ2-5, with TRBD1 matching over 7 bases. Germline V gene lookup returns CDR1 SNHLY and CDR2 FYNNEI. Losses at the gene ends were 6 bases for V and 5 bases for J; bases not matched to a gene: 6. CDR3 size: 13 residues. The CDR3 is CASRATGVETQYF. CDR3 sequence (DNA): TGTGCCAGCAGGGCAACAGGGGTTGAGACCCAGTACTTC.

The chain carries TRBV12-1 and TRBJ1-2; TRBD1, as called in the table, went unchecked against the DNA. TRBV12-1 is flagged as a pseudogene. This CDR3 is 16 amino acids long. The CDR3 DNA reads TGTGCCAGCTACCTGACCGGGACAGGGGAAGTGTGCGGCTACACCTTC. Its translation is CASYLTGTGEVCGYTF.

As concerns this clonotype: A clone one base away is much larger, so this may be a read error. CDR3 sequence: CSVAPPGPNQPQHF. The DNA of the CDR3 is TGCAGCGTTGCTCCACCAGGGCCAAATCAGCCCCAGCATTTT. J is TRBJ1-5 and V is TRBV29-1; possibly TRBD1 for D (5 bases). The length of the CDR3 is 14 residues. The V end was cut by 4 bases, the J end by 4 bases, with 14 bases between. Germline CDR1 and CDR2: SQVTM and ANQGSEA. Complete variable domain (other parts from reference TRBV29-1 and TRBJ1-5): SAVISQKPSRDICQRGTSLTIQCQVDSQVTMMFWYRQQPGQSLTLIATANQGSEATYESGFVIDKFPISRPNLTFSTLTVSNMSPEDSSIYLCSVAPPGPNQPQHFGDGTRLSIL.